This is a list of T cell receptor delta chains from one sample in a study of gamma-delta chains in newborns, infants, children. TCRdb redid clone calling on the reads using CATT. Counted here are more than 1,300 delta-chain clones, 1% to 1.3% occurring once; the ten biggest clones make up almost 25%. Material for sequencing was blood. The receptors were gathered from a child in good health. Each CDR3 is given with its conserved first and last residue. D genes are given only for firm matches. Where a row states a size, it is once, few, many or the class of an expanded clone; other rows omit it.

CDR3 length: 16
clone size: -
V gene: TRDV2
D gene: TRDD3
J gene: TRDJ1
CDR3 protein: CACDTLTGGGTDKLIF
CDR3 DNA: TGTGCCTGTGACACTCTCACTGGGGGAGGCACCGATAAACTCATCTTT

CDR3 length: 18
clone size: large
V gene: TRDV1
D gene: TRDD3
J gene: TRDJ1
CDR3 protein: CALGEPTGGYTDGDKLIF
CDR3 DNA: TGTGCTCTTGGGGAACCCACTGGGGGATACACCGACGGCGATAAACTCATCTTT

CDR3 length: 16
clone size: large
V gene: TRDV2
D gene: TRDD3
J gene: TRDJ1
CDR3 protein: CACDTMGDTYTDKLIF
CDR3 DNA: TGTGCCTGTGACACGATGGGGGATACGTACACCGATAAACTCATCTTT

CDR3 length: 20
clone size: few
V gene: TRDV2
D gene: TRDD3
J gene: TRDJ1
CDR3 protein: CACGISPNWGIREYTDKLIF
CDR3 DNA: TGTGCCTGTGGCATCTCCCCCAACTGGGGGATACGGGAGTACACCGATAAACTCATCTTT

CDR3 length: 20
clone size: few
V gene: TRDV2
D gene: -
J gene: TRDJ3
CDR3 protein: CACDTGGGISSSWDARQMFF
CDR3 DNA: TGTGCCTGTGACACGGGCGGGGGTATATCGAGCTCCTGGGACGCCCGACAGATGTTTTTC

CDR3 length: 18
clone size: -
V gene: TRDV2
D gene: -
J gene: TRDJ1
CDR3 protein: CACDLLPYSTGKTDKLIF
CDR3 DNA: TGTGCCTGTGACCTACTTCCATACTCTACTGGGAAGACCGATAAACTCATCTTT

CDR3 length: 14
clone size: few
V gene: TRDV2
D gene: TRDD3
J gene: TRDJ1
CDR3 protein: CACDAWGVHDKLIF
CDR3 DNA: TGTGCCTGTGACGCCTGGGGGGTCCACGATAAACTCATCTTT

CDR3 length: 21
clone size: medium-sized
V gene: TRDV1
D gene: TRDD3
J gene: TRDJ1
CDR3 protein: CALGELSFPTSVLGEIDKLIF
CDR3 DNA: TGTGCTCTTGGGGAACTATCCTTTCCTACGTCGGTACTGGGGGAAATCGATAAACTCATCTTT

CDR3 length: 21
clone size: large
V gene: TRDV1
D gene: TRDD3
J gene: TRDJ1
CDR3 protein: CALGGLPQNYWGTPYTDKLIF
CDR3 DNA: TGTGCTCTTGGGGGACTCCCCCAGAACTACTGGGGGACCCCGTACACCGATAAACTCATCTTT

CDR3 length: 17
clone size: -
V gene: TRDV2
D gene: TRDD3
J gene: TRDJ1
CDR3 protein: CATVRGDTRAYTDKLIF
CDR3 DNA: TGTGCCACCGTGCGCGGGGATACGCGGGCGTACACCGATAAACTCATCTTT

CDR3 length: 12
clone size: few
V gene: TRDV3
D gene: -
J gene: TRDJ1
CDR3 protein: CAFEAGTDKLIF
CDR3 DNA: TGTGCCTTTGAGGCCGGAACCGATAAACTCATCTTT

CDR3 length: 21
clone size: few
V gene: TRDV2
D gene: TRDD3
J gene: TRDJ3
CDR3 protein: CACDKLGDTGSGSRDTRQMFF
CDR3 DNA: TGTGCCTGTGATAAACTGGGGGATACCGGGTCTGGCTCCCGGGACACCCGACAGATGTTTTTC

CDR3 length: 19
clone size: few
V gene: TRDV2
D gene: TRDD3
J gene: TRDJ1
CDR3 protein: CACVPLLGDKRAHTDKLIF
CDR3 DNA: TGTGCCTGTGTCCCCTTACTGGGGGATAAGAGAGCCCACACCGATAAACTCATCTTT

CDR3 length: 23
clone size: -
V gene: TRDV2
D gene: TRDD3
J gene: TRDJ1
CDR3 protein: CACDTGGESTEVYWGIVSDKLIF
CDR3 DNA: TGTGCCTGTGACACCGGAGGGGAGAGTACCGAAGTGTACTGGGGGATCGTTTCCGATAAACTCATCTTT

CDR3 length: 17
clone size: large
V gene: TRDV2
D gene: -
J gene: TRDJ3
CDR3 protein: CACDLSTHSWDTRQMFF
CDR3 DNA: TGTGCCTGTGACCTCAGTACTCACTCCTGGGACACCCGACAGATGTTTTTC

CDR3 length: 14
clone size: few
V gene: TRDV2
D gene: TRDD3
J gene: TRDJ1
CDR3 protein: CACDLLGGTDKLIF
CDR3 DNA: TGTGCCTGTGACCTCCTGGGGGGCACCGATAAACTCATCTTT

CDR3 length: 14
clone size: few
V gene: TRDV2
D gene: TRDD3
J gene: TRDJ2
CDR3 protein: CACDVLGDTAQPFF
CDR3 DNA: TGTGCCTGCGACGTACTGGGGGATACAGCACAACCCTTCTTT

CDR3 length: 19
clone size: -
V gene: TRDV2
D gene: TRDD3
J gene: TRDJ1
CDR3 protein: CACDTMSTGGSGYTDKLIF
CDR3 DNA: TGTGCCTGTGACACCATGTCTACTGGGGGATCAGGGTACACCGATAAACTCATCTTT